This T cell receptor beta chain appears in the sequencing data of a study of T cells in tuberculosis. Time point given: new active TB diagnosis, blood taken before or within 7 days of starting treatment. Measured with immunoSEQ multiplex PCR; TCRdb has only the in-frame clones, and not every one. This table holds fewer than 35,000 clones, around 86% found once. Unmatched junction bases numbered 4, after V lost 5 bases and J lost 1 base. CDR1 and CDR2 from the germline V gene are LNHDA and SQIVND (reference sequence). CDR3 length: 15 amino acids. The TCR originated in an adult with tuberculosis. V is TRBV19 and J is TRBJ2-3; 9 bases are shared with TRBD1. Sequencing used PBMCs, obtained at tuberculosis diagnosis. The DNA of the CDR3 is TGTGCCAGTAGTTCCCGGGACAGGGGCACAGATACGCAGTATTTT. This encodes CASSSRDRGTDTQYF.